This TCR beta chain was captured in a study of Ad26.COV2.S vaccination and SARS-CoV-2 variants. Study-level results: Quantification of TCR breadth and depth may have yielded underestimates of total T cell responses.

About this clone: Its antigen remains unidentified.

Assay: immunoSEQ multiplex PCR; the TCRdb copy retains only in-frame clones and omits some. This table has 400,000 to 500,000 clones, about 91% appearing once. Indicated treatment: 19 received Ad26.COV2.S at low or high dose, single or two shots; five or six received placebo; per-sample allocation not given. On day 63 after the first injection, vaccine and placebo recipients gave samples. A Boston donor was an adult aged 18-55 years. CDR3 length: 12 amino acids. V shed 7 bases and J shed 1 base, with 4 bases lying between them. The clonotype originates from a person between 18 and 65 years old who received the Ad26.COV2.S COVID-19 vaccine or a placebo. This rearrangement joins TRBV12-3 or TRBV12-4 to TRBJ2-2; no clear D gene. The sequences come from peripheral blood, collected in a trial of Ad26.COV2.S vaccine versus placebo. The CDR3, as DNA: TGTGCCAGCACTGGGAACACCGGGGAGCTGTTTTTT. As protein: CASTGNTGELFF.